This TCR beta chain was captured in a study of CD8 T cells in Susac syndrome. Looking at the study overall: Patients with Susac syndrome had blood drawn and were at that point therapy-naive, on corticosteroids, or on intravenous immunoglobulin alone.

Random-hexamer reverse transcription was applied to 0.5 to 1 ug RNA. TCRdb reanalysed the immunoSEQ multiplex PCR reads using MiXCR and keeps one entry per CDR3 protein. This table holds roughly 89,000 distinct CDR3 sequences, around 96% found once. Germline loops: CDR1 DFQATT, CDR2 SNEGSKA (reference sequence). The CDR3 runs to 15 residues. V shed 1 base, J shed 4 bases, and the junction held 7 bases outside the gene matches. Sequencing was performed on CD8+ T cells from PBMCs. The chain recombines TRBV20-1 with TRBJ2-1; TRBD2 aligns across 7 bases. The clonotype originates from a human donor with Susac syndrome. The CDR3 nucleotides read TGCAGTGCTAGAGCCAGCGGGGCCCTATACAATGAGCAGTTCTTC. Translated: CSARASGALYNEQFF.